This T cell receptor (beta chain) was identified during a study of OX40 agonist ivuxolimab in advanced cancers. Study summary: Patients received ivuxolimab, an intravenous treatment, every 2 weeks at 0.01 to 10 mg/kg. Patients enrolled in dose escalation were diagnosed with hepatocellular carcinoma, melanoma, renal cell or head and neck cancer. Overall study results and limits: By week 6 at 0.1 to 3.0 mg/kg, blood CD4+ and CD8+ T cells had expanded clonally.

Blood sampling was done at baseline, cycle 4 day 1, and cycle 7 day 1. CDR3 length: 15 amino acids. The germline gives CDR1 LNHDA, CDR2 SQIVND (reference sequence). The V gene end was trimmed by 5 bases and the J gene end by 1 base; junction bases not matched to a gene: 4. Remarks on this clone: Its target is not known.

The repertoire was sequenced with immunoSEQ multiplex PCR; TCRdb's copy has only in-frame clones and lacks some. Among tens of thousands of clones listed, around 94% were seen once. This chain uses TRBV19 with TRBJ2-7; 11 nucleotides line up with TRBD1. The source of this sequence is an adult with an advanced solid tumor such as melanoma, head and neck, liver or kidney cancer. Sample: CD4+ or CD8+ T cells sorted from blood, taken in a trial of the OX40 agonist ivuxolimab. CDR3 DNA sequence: TGTGCCAGTAGTCCCGGACAGGGGGCGTCCTACGAGCAGTACTTC. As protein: CASSPGQGASYEQYF.